This TCR beta chain was found in a study of beta chain features in type 1 diabetes. Study conclusions and caveats: Significant though moderate, a shortening of TCRB CDR3s appeared in all four CD4+ subsets of Type 1 diabetes patients.

The investigators reverse transcribed all of the isolated RNA, so they sequenced expressed TCRB transcripts. The table came from immunoSEQ multiplex PCR; TCRdb's copy has only in-frame clones and leaves some out. The table has under 350,000 clones, around an eighth seen once; the top ten hold over 0.015%. Only a few counts were recorded for this clone. The antigen is not known. V shed 4 bases, J shed 4 bases, and the junction held 6 bases outside the gene matches. This CDR3 has 15 amino acids. CDR1 SGHNT and CDR2 YYREEE come from the germline V gene (reference sequence). This chain connects TRBV5-4 to TRBJ2-7; 12 nucleotides align to TRBD2. Input material: naive CD4+ T cells from blood. This clonotype was obtained from a man in his thirties or forties with type 1 diabetes. The CDR3 bases are TGTGCCAGCAGCATGACTAGCGGGAGCCTTTACGAGCAGTACTTC. This translates into CASSMTSGSLYEQYF.